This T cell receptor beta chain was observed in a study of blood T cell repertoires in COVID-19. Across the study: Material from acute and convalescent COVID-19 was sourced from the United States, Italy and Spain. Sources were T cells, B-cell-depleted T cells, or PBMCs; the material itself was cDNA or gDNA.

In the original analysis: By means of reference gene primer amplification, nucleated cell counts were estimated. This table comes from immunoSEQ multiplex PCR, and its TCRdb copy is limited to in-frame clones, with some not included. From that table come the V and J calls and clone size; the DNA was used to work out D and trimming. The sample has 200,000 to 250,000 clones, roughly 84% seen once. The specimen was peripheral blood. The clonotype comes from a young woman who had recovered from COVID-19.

CDR3 protein: CASSEQGGGNQPQHF. The CDR3 coding sequence is TGCGCCAGCAGCGAACAGGGGGGGGGCAATCAGCCCCAGCATTTT. This chain connects TRBV5-1 to TRBJ1-5, with 8 bases aligning to TRBD1. J lost 2 bases, V lost 4 bases, and 5 bases had no gene match. The length of the CDR3 is 15 residues. Germline lookup yields CDR1 SGHRS and CDR2 YFSETQ.